This T cell receptor (beta chain) was captured by sequencing in a study of Ad26.COV2.S vaccination and SARS-CoV-2 variants (dated by TCRdb to the early 2020s). For the wider study: Vaccine-arm donors came from COV1001, a multicentre, randomized, double-blind, placebo-controlled phase I-IIa trial of Ad26.COV2.S in healthy adults. Ad26.COV2.S was administered intramuscularly at a dose of 5x10^10 or 1x10^11 viral particles, either as one shot or as two shots given 56 days apart. A total of 32 samples were included in the TCR-sequenced set, comprising around 19 Ad26.COV2.S vaccine recipients, 5 placebo recipients and 8 SARS-CoV-2 convalescent individuals. Trial participants were randomized into five groups of five, in which low-dose or high-dose Ad26.COV2.S was given once or twice, or placebo was given on both occasions. Sequencing of the TCRbeta repertoire served to evaluate the specificity and breadth of SARS-CoV-2-reactive T cell receptors following Ad26.COV2.S vaccination. Investigators remained blinded to trial group allocation during experiments and outcome assessment.

The immunoSEQ Assay was the method used to sequence TCRbeta CDR3 regions. After extraction, genomic DNA underwent amplification by bias-controlled multiplex PCR, followed by high-throughput sequencing. In the original analysis: Collapsing and filtering of sequences were performed to quantify the absolute abundance of each unique TCRbeta CDR3 region. T cell fraction was estimated by normalizing TCRbeta template counts to usable DNA, which was measured by amplifying reference genes present in all nucleated cells. Repertoire TCRs were annotated as SARS-CoV-2-specific when V gene, CDR3 amino acid sequence and J gene were exactly matched to a known reactive TCR set. MIRA supplied the reference SARS-CoV-2 TCR set, which was filtered for enrichment in COVID-19-positive ImmuneCODE repertoires so that public or cross-reactive TCRs were removed. Based on the MIRA antigens, annotated TCRs were further analysed at the level of specific ORF or position within ORF. Depth was the summed frequency of annotated unique rearrangements, while breadth was defined as annotated unique rearrangements over total unique productive rearrangements. Two-sided Wilcoxon rank-sum tests were used to compare TCR breadth between groups. In its TCRdb copy, this immuneACCESS table keeps in-frame sequences only and misses some clones. Where compared with another copy, unresolved V genes explain less than half of these, and the others have no known cause. The V and J calls and clone size are taken from that table; D and trimming were inferred from the DNA. For this sample there are 400,000 to 450,000 clones; 90% appear just once. The ten largest clones represent over 9% of the sample.

The CDR3 starts with the cysteine, ends with the phenylalanine, and has 21 residues. The sequence is cut down to CDR3 DNA, 63 bases in frame from base 1. From a lookup of the germline V gene, CDR1 and CDR2 are WSHSY and SAAADI. Trimming takes 4 bases from V and 4 bases from J, and the germline ends sit 34 bases apart. The study at large found these results: It was noted by the authors that total T cell responses may have been underestimated by the TCR breadth and depth analyses. Higher spike-specific TCR breadth was observed in Ad26.COV2.S recipients than in placebo recipients (P = 0.0014). The study was not powered to compare responses between vaccine doses or regimens. After vaccination, substantial breadth of spike-specific CD8+ and CD4+ T cell responses was reported. Vaccine and placebo recipients had similar non-spike TCR breadth, a finding consistent with the vaccine containing only spike.

What this sample's treatment or condition label stands for: roughly 19 received Ad26.COV2.S at low or high dose, single or two shots; several received placebo; per-sample allocation not given. For vaccine and placebo recipients, the sequenced repertoires came from samples collected on day 63 after the first injection. Between 29 July and 7 August 2020, Cohort 1b enrolled some 25 adults aged 18-55 years at one site in Boston, USA. Ad26.COV2.S was a replication-incompetent adenovirus type 26 vector expressing a prefusion-stabilized SARS-CoV-2 spike protein from the original Wuhan strain. Comments on this clone: Its antigen is not yet known. Base qualities are not at hand, and no much larger clone is one base apart.

The chain employs TRBV10-2 and TRBJ1-1, and perhaps TRBD1 as D gene, on 5 matching bases. The clonotype comes from a person aged 18-65 years who received the Ad26.COV2.S COVID-19 vaccine or a placebo. The input for sequencing was peripheral blood, taken in a trial of Ad26.COV2.S vaccine versus placebo. The DNA sequence is as follows: TGCGCCAGCAGTGTACAGGCAGGTGGGTCAGGTCTGATAATCCCGGGCACTGAAGCTTTCTTT. This codes for CASSVQAGGSGLIIPGTEAFF.